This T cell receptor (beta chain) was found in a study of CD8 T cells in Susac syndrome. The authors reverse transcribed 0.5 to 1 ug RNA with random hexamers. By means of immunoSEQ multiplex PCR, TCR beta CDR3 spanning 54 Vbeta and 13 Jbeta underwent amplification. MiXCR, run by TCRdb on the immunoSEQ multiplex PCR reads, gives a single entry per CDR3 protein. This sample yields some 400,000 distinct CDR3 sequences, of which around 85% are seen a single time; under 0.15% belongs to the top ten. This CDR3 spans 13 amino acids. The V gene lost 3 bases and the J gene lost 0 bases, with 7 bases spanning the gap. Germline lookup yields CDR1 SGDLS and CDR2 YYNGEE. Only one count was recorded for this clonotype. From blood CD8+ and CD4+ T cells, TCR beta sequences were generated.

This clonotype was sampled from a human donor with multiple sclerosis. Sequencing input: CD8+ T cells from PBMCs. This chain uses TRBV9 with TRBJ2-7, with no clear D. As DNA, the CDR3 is TGTGCCAGCAGCGCTAGTGACTCCTACGAGCAGTACTTC. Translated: CASSASDSYEQYF.